These T cell receptor beta chains were read from a single sample in a study of long-term antiretroviral therapy in people with HIV. Profiled with immunoSEQ multiplex PCR; TCRdb holds only in-frame clones, not every one. The sample contains about 21,000 clones, around 80% of which appear only once. The specimen was unsorted PBMCs, collected 1.9 years after starting antiretroviral therapy. These receptors were obtained from a woman aged 45-65 years with HIV. CDR3s include the opening cysteine and the closing phenylalanine or tryptophan. The order of the fields is V gene, D gene, J gene, clone size, CDR3 protein, CDR3 DNA. The D gene is left open where the match is weak. Clone size, where shown, is once, few, many, or a class for clones that have expanded.

V gene: TRBV6-1; D gene: TRBD2; J gene: TRBJ2-1; clone size: -; CDR3 protein: CASSVRTSVINEQFF; CDR3 DNA: TGTGCCAGCAGTGTCAGGACTAGCGTGATCAATGAGCAGTTCTTC
V gene: TRBV9; D gene: TRBD1; J gene: TRBJ1-5; clone size: few; CDR3 protein: CASSAGTVNQPQHF; CDR3 DNA: TGTGCCAGCAGCGCCGGGACAGTTAATCAGCCCCAGCATTTT
V gene: TRBV28; D gene: TRBD1; J gene: TRBJ1-1; clone size: -; CDR3 protein: CASNRDRADTEAFF; CDR3 DNA: TGTGCCAGCAACCGGGACAGGGCGGACACTGAAGCTTTCTTT
V gene: TRBV4-3; D gene: TRBD1; J gene: TRBJ1-5; clone size: -; CDR3 protein: CASSQDGGTGAQPQHF; CDR3 DNA: TGCGCCAGCAGCCAAGATGGGGGGACAGGTGCACAGCCCCAGCATTTT
V gene: TRBV4-3; D gene: TRBD2; J gene: TRBJ2-3; clone size: -; CDR3 protein: CASSQDLAGGPNTQYF; CDR3 DNA: TGCGCCAGCAGCCAAGACCTGGCGGGGGGGCCGAATACGCAGTATTTT
V gene: TRBV19; D gene: TRBD2; J gene: TRBJ2-7; clone size: -; CDR3 protein: CASSIGGYGEQYF; CDR3 DNA: TGTGCCAGTAGTATCGGGGGGTACGGCGAGCAGTACTTC
V gene: TRBV29-1; D gene: TRBD1; J gene: TRBJ1-5; clone size: -; CDR3 protein: CSVSAGTGYQPQHF; CDR3 DNA: TGCAGCGTTTCGGCCGGGACAGGGTATCAGCCCCAGCATTTT
V gene: TRBV7-2; D gene: TRBD2; J gene: TRBJ2-2; clone size: once; CDR3 protein: CASSARTGGTNTGELFF; CDR3 DNA: TGTGCCAGCAGCGCGCGCACGGGGGGTACGAACACCGGGGAGCTGTTTTTT
V gene: TRBV7-2; D gene: -; J gene: TRBJ1-3; clone size: -; CDR3 protein: CASSPAGTGNTIYF; CDR3 DNA: TGTGCCAGCAGCCCCGCAGGGACCGGAAACACCATATATTTT
V gene: TRBV4-3; D gene: -; J gene: TRBJ2-1; clone size: -; CDR3 protein: CASSLGTPAQQFF; CDR3 DNA: TGCGCCAGCAGCCTCGGGACTCCTGCTCAGCAGTTCTTC
V gene: TRBV30; D gene: -; J gene: TRBJ2-1; clone size: -; CDR3 protein: CAWKTDYSYNEQFF; CDR3 DNA: TGTGCCTGGAAAACGGACTACTCCTACAATGAGCAGTTCTTC
V gene: TRBV4-2; D gene: -; J gene: TRBJ2-2; clone size: -; CDR3 protein: CASSSQPRVTSTGELFF; CDR3 DNA: TGTGCCAGCAGCTCTCAACCTAGAGTTACGAGCACCGGGGAGCTGTTTTTT
V gene: TRBV18; D gene: -; J gene: TRBJ1-1; clone size: -; CDR3 protein: CASSAGQNWNTEAFF; CDR3 DNA: TGTGCCAGCTCAGCAGGACAGAACTGGAACACTGAAGCTTTCTTT
V gene: TRBV7-9; D gene: TRBD1; J gene: TRBJ2-5; clone size: -; CDR3 protein: CASSSTGEGYQETQYF; CDR3 DNA: TGTGCCAGCAGCTCTACAGGGGAAGGGTACCAAGAGACCCAGTACTTC
V gene: TRBV5-4; D gene: -; J gene: TRBJ1-2; clone size: -; CDR3 protein: CASSPHPTGGKDGYTF; CDR3 DNA: TGTGCCAGCAGCCCACATCCCACCGGGGGTAAAGATGGCTACACCTTC
V gene: TRBV4-1; D gene: TRBD2; J gene: TRBJ2-7; clone size: -; CDR3 protein: CASSQGLAGADSYEQYF; CDR3 DNA: TGCGCCAGCAGCCAAGGGCTAGCGGGGGCCGACTCCTACGAGCAGTACTTC
V gene: TRBV4-3; D gene: -; J gene: TRBJ1-4; clone size: -; CDR3 protein: CASSQEKGQTNEKLFF; CDR3 DNA: TGCGCCAGCAGCCAAGAAAAGGGACAAACTAATGAAAAACTGTTTTTT